The 13 T cell receptor beta chains given below trace back to one sample, sequenced in a study of blood T cell repertoires in COVID-19. Sequencing was performed with immunoSEQ multiplex PCR; in TCRdb, only in-frame clones are kept and a portion is missing. The table lists 65,000 or so clones, about nine tenths of them singletons. The sequencing sample was made of peripheral blood. The receptors here all came from a man between 50 and 59 years old with active COVID-19.

The genes are TRBV11-2 and TRBJ2-7; 7 bases agree with TRBD2. J lost 0 bases, V lost 4 bases, and 6 bases had no gene match. The germline V gene encodes CDR1 SGHAT and CDR2 FQNNGV. The CDR3 consists of 15 residues. CDR3 nucleotide sequence: TGTGCCAGCAGCTCCAGCGGGATACTCTCCTACGAGCAGTACTTC. Translation gives CASSSSGILSYEQYF.

The V and J genes are TRBV9 and TRBJ2-1, with 7 bases identical to TRBD2. J lost 9 bases, V lost 3 bases, and 9 bases had no gene match. CDR1 is SGDLS, CDR2 YYNGEE, per germline. The CDR3 length is 14 residues. For the CDR3, the DNA is TGTGCCAGCAGCGCCCCCCTAGCGGCTGTTGAGCAGTTCTTC. It yields the protein CASSAPLAAVEQFF.

The rearrangement joins TRBV28 to TRBJ1-1, with 10 bases aligning to TRBD1. There are 15 residues in the CDR3. The V segment lost 7 bases and the J segment 5 bases; nucleotides outside the gene matches: 10. Germline CDR1 is MDHEN and CDR2 is SYDVKM. In DNA, the CDR3 is TGTGCCAGCACATTACCGACAGGGGGCGGAACTGAAGCTTTCTTT. Translating gives CASTLPTGGGTEAFF.

V usage is TRBV28 and J usage is TRBJ1-1; D not certain. The CDR3 loop spans 14 amino acids. The germline V gene has CDR1 MDHEN and CDR2 SYDVKM. The V end was cut by 6 bases, the J end by 0 bases, with 11 bases between. CDR3 region: CASSPGGVNTEAFF. In DNA form, the CDR3 reads TGTGCCAGCAGCCCTGGAGGAGTGAACACTGAAGCTTTCTTT.

V usage is TRBV7-8 and J usage is TRBJ2-2, with 8 nucleotides matching TRBD2. V shed 2 bases, J shed 10 bases, and the junction held 15 bases outside the gene matches. CDR3 length equals 17 residues. From germline, CDR1 is SGHVS and CDR2 FQNEAQ. CDR3 protein: CASSLSVGGLALTELFF. CDR3 nucleotides: TGTGCCAGCAGCTTAAGTGTCGGCGGACTAGCCTTGACGGAGCTGTTTTTT.

V and J are TRBV3-1 (or the pseudogene TRBV3-2) and TRBJ1-3; 8 bases fit TRBD1. J lost 4 bases, V lost 3 bases, and 5 bases had no gene match. Germline V gives CDR1 LGHDT, CDR2 YNNKEL (reference sequence). The CDR3 is 15 residues long. CDR3 sequence reads: CASSQPGTGGNTIYF. CDR3 DNA sequence: TGTGCCAGCAGCCAGCCCGGGACAGGAGGAAACACCATATATTTT.

This rearrangement joins TRBV18 to TRBJ2-7, with TRBD1 matching over 10 bases. In germline, CDR1 is KGHSH, CDR2 LQKENI. V lost 5 bases, J lost 6 bases, and 7 bases stayed unmatched. The CDR3 runs to 14 residues. CDR3 in amino acids: CASSAGTGEPEQYF. CDR3 bases: TGTGCCAGCTCAGCCGGGACAGGGGAGCCCGAGCAGTACTTC.

The chain carries TRBV7-6 and TRBJ1-1, with 9 bases matching TRBD1. CDR1 is SGHVS and CDR2 is FNYEAQ in the germline V gene. The CDR3 is 13 residues long. V dropped 5 bases and J dropped 5; count of bases not matched to a gene: 3. CDR3 nucleotide sequence: TGTGCCAGCAGCGACGGACAGGGGACTGAAGCTTTCTTT. Amino acid sequence: CASSDGQGTEAFF.

J is TRBJ2-7 and V is TRBV6-2 or TRBV6-3; 8 positions agree with TRBD1. Germline V gives CDR1 MNHEY, CDR2 SVGEGT. CDR3 size: 18 residues. V was clipped by 5 bases and J by 5 bases; unmatched bases: 20. In DNA form, the CDR3 reads TGTGCCAGCAGTGGAGAGCTCGGGGCGACAGGGGTTTTCAACGAGCAGTACTTC. It translates to CASSGELGATGVFNEQYF.

By share, this clone ranks as medium-sized. V is TRBV2 and J is TRBJ1-2; the D is unclear. The germline CDR1 and CDR2 sequences are SNHLY and FYNNEI. Trimming cost V 4 bases and J 2 bases, with 8 bases left between them. The CDR3 contains 13 residues. CDR3 sequence (DNA): TGTGCCAGCAGTGTAGAACAGAACTATGGCTACACCTTC. This gives the protein CASSVEQNYGYTF.

The V call is TRBV24-1, the J call TRBJ2-7; 13 bases are a match to TRBD2. This CDR3 has 14 residues. CDR1 is KGHDR, CDR2 SFDVKD, per germline. The J segment lost 7 bases and the V segment lost 9 bases, leaving 8 bases of the junction unmatched. Written as DNA, the CDR3 is TGTGCCACCGCCGGGACTAGCGGGATTGGGGAGCAGTACTTC. Translated: CATAGTSGIGEQYF.

Only one count was recorded for this clone. The chain recombines TRBV9 with TRBJ2-1, with TRBD2 matching over 10 bases. CDR3 length: 15 amino acids. The germline CDR1 and CDR2 sequences are SGDLS and YYNGEE. With V trimmed by 0 bases and J by 3 bases, 0 bases remained unmatched. The CDR3 nucleotides read TGTGCCAGCAGCGTAGTAGCGGGAGGCTACAATGAGCAGTTCTTC. The encoded protein is CASSVVAGGYNEQFF.

The chain has TRBV12-3 or TRBV12-4 and TRBJ1-1; D remains unclear. V was pared by 3 bases and J by 0 bases, with 5 bases between. This CDR3 has 13 residues. CDR3 residues: CASSFQMNTEAFF. DNA of the CDR3: TGTGCCAGCAGTTTTCAAATGAACACTGAAGCTTTCTTT.